This is a list of T cell receptor beta chains from one sample in a study of T cell responses to AZD1222 COVID-19 vaccine. The table came from immunoSEQ multiplex PCR; TCRdb's copy has only in-frame clones and leaves some out. The repertoire holds 100,000 to 150,000 clones, 88% seen once, with about 6% in the top ten. Sample: peripheral blood, taken on day 0 of AZD1222 vaccination. All receptors derive from an adult in good health. Each CDR3 is given with its conserved first and last residue. The D gene is left open where the match is weak. Where a row states a size, it is once, few, many or the class of an expanded clone; other rows omit it.

V gene	J gene	clone size	D gene	CDR3 DNA	CDR3 protein
TRBV2	TRBJ2-7	few	.	TGTGCCAGCAGTGAACAGGGGCGGAGGTCCTACGAGCAGTACTTC	CASSEQGRRSYEQYF
TRBV5-6	TRBJ2-5	.	TRBD2	TGTGCCAGCAGCGCACTAGCGGGGGGATCAGAGACCCAGTACTTC	CASSALAGGSETQYF
TRBV2	TRBJ2-1	.	TRBD2	TGTGCCAGCAGTGAGTCTGCGGGGAGGGAGTCAGGTGAGCAGTTCTTC	CASSESAGRESGEQFF
TRBV19	TRBJ1-3	.	.	TGTGCCACCGGAGATTGGACGAGGGATGGAAACACCATATATTTT	CATGDWTRDGNTIYF
TRBV12-5	TRBJ2-2	.	.	TGTGCTAGTGGTGAGTGGACAGTCAACACCGGGGAGCTGTTTTTT	CASGEWTVNTGELFF
TRBV28	TRBJ2-7	.	TRBD2	TGTGCCAGCAGTTACGGCGGGAGAGGAGGCGAGCAGTACTTC	CASSYGGRGGEQYF
TRBV27	TRBJ2-2	.	.	TGTGCCAGCAGGCCCCAGGGGTCGAACACCGGGGAGCTGTTTTTT	CASRPQGSNTGELFF
TRBV6-5	TRBJ1-5	.	TRBD1	TGTGCCAGCAGTACGGGGACAGGGTTTAATCAGCCCCAGCATTTT	CASSTGTGFNQPQHF
TRBV28	TRBJ1-3	.	.	TGTGCCAGCAGTTTGTCCAGCTCTGGAAACACCATATATTTT	CASSLSSSGNTIYF
TRBV12-3/TRBV12-4	TRBJ1-2	.	.	TGTGCCAGCAGACAGACAGTTAACTATGGCTACACCTTC	CASRQTVNYGYTF
TRBV6-5	TRBJ2-3	.	TRBD2	TGTGCCAGCAGTTACTCGGAGCGGGATACAGATACGCAGTATTTT	CASSYSERDTDTQYF
TRBV28	TRBJ1-1	.	TRBD1	TGTGCCAGCAGTTTGGTGGGACAGGGGAGGACTGAAGCTTTCTTT	CASSLVGQGRTEAFF
TRBV6-5	TRBJ2-2	.	TRBD2	TGTGCCAGCGGGGCGGGAGCGGGCACCGGGGAGCTGTTTTTT	CASGAGAGTGELFF
TRBV13	TRBJ1-2	.	TRBD1	TGTGCCAGCAGCTTAAAACAGGGGGTTGGTGGCTACACCTTC	CASSLKQGVGGYTF
TRBV24-1	TRBJ2-2	.	.	TGTGCCACCAGCCTTGGGGCGGGCGACACCGGGGAGCTGTTTTTT	CATSLGAGDTGELFF
TRBV29-1	TRBJ1-3	.	.	TGCAGCGTACAACTGAACTCTGGAAACACCATATATTTT	CSVQLNSGNTIYF
TRBV7-3	TRBJ2-5	.	TRBD1	TGTGCCAGCAGTACTACAGGGGGACAACAAGAGACCCAGTACTTC	CASSTTGGQQETQYF
TRBV24-1	TRBJ2-1	.	TRBD2	TGTGCCACCAGTGATCGGACTAGTGATCACTACAATGAGCAGTTCTTC	CATSDRTSDHYNEQFF
TRBV6-5	TRBJ2-7	.	TRBD1	TGTGCCAGCAGAAGGACAGGGGGCCTCTACGAGCAGTACTTC	CASRRTGGLYEQYF
TRBV27	TRBJ2-3	.	TRBD2	TGTGCCAGCAGTACCCTAGCGGGGCAATTCACAGATACGCAGTATTTT	CASSTLAGQFTDTQYF
TRBV5-5	TRBJ1-2	.	TRBD1	TGTGCCAGCAGCTCAATACCGACAGGGAACTATGGCTACACCTTC	CASSSIPTGNYGYTF
TRBV5-1	TRBJ1-2	.	.	TGCGCCAGCAGCTTGAACAGGGTGGGAGGCTACACCTTC	CASSLNRVGGYTF
TRBV7-2	TRBJ1-5	.	.	TGTGCCAGCAGCTTACTGACCCCCGGCCAGCCCCAGCATTTT	CASSLLTPGQPQHF
TRBV5-5	TRBJ2-1	.	TRBD2	TGTGCCAGCAGCTCTAGCGGGAAGGGATACAATGAGCAGTTCTTC	CASSSSGKGYNEQFF